This T cell receptor (beta chain) was obtained from a study of T cells after yellow fever vaccination (dated by TCRdb to between 2019 and 2020). A note on the overall study: The SMART-Seq v4 Ultra Low Input RNA kit was used to prepare libraries from fractions with low cell numbers. To track T-cell clones before and after primary and booster YFV17D yellow fever vaccination, bulk TCR alpha and beta repertoires were sequenced longitudinally. Two healthy male donors, one aged 18 to 30 and one aged 30 to 40 years, made up the cohort. Bulk PBMC replicates and cell subsets were isolated from blood drawn at multiple timepoints before and after both primary and secondary immunization. On the study overall, not on this receptor specifically: The secondary T-cell response was found to be weaker but faster than the primary response, with a peak reached on day 5 rather than on day 15. Most clones expanded after primary vaccination (around 96% of CD4 and 80% to 90% of CD8) were re-detected after the booster, suggesting that broad memory maintenance occurred. Because the study included only a couple of donors, the extent to which the findings can be generalized is limited. A small fraction of clonotypes appeared in both the CD4 and CD8 compartments, likely as a result of convergent recombination. FACS-sorted repertoires could contain abundant contaminating clonotypes from the bulk population, so computational filtering was required.

TCRdb shows the sequencer as Illumina NovaSeq 6000. TCR cDNA was made using 5'RACE template switching, a step that added a universal primer site and unique molecular identifiers. Priming for cDNA synthesis came from both the TCR alpha and TCR beta constant segments. Library amplification involved two PCR steps, and the second step added sample barcodes and sequencing adapters. Sequencing of the libraries was done on either Illumina HiSeq 2500 (2x100 bp) or NovaSeq (2x150 bp). The authors processed their data as follows. Demultiplexing of reads and collapsing into UMI consensus sequences were performed with MIGEC, and V(D)J alignment was carried out with MiXCR. Vaccine-responding clonotypes were defined with edgeR using replicate PBMC samples, requiring FDR below 0.01 and a log2 fold change above 5 up to day 15. Bulk clonotypes were assigned CD4 or CD8 identity according to which sequenced CD4 or CD8 repertoire held them at higher abundance. Starting from the raw public reads, TCRdb applied fastp trimming at Q25, assembled clones with MiXCR and retained in-frame beta chains. For every CDR3 protein sequence, its rows merge into one entry that carries the most common genes and DNA. Clone size and V and J calls follow TCRdb, not the original study. Present in this sample are some 200,000 distinct CDR3 sequences, approximately 3% of which were seen just once. 2.5% to 3.5% of the sample rests with the top ten.

The germline V gene (reference sequence) provides CDR1 MNHEY and CDR2 SMNVEV. Including cysteine and phenylalanine, the CDR3 has 14 amino acids. Of the read, only the CDR3 DNA is kept; its 42 bases are in frame from base 1. The junction shows trimming of 5 bases on V and 4 bases on J, plus 12 bases between the germline ends. This clonotype has ten or more counts. No cognate antigen has been identified for it. Base qualities were left out, and no much larger clone turns up one base away. Sample treatment or condition, as interpreted from the label and publication: live attenuated yellow fever vaccine strain. A standard Ficoll-Paque protocol was used to isolate PBMCs from peripheral blood. Dynabeads CD4 and CD8 positive selection kits were used to isolate CD4 and CD8 T-cell fractions. RNA was extracted with TriZol from bulk PBMCs, CD4 and CD8 fractions, and dextramer-positive and dextramer-negative fractions.

The V gene is TRBV27 and the J gene is TRBJ1-5; TRBD1 could be the D gene, as 5 bases match. Sample: CD4+ T cells sorted from PBMCs, taken 10 days after the yellow fever booster vaccination. The TCR comes from a young man who received the YFV17D yellow fever vaccine. The CDR3 corresponds to CASSTRGTNQPQHF. The DNA sequence is given as TGTGCCAGCAGTACTCGGGGGACGAATCAGCCCCAGCATTTT.